A selection of T cell receptor beta chains follows, all from one sample in a study of T cell responses to AZD1222 COVID-19 vaccine. The repertoire was sequenced with immunoSEQ multiplex PCR; TCRdb's copy has only in-frame clones and lacks some. The sample carries about 120,000 clones, around 90% recorded once. Sample: peripheral blood, taken on day 0 of AZD1222 vaccination. These receptors all stem from an adult in good health. Each CDR3 is given with its conserved first and last residue. A D gene is named only where the DNA matches it firmly. Expanded clones get a size class; other rows say once, few or many, or leave the size out.

clone_size: .
d_call: .
v_call: TRBV10-3
j_call: TRBJ1-2
cdr3_aa: CAISESGIGSNYGYTF
cdr3_nt: TGTGCCATCAGTGAGAGTGGGATCGGTTCTAACTATGGCTACACCTTC

clone_size: .
d_call: .
v_call: TRBV2
j_call: TRBJ2-1
cdr3_aa: CASRGTQQFF
cdr3_nt: TGTGCCAGCAGGGGGACTCAGCAGTTCTTC

clone_size: .
d_call: .
v_call: TRBV10-3
j_call: TRBJ1-1
cdr3_aa: CAISELAEAFF
cdr3_nt: TGTGCCATCAGTGAACTCGCTGAAGCTTTCTTT

clone_size: .
d_call: .
v_call: TRBV6-4
j_call: TRBJ2-1
cdr3_aa: CASSDTRWDEQFF
cdr3_nt: TGTGCCAGCAGTGACACGAGATGGGATGAGCAGTTCTTC

clone_size: .
d_call: .
v_call: TRBV6-2/TRBV6-3
j_call: TRBJ1-5
cdr3_aa: CASSQTERYSNQPQHF
cdr3_nt: TGTGCCAGCAGTCAGACGGAGCGATATAGCAATCAGCCCCAGCATTTT

clone_size: .
d_call: .
v_call: TRBV4-2
j_call: TRBJ1-2
cdr3_aa: CASSQTLGGDYGYTF
cdr3_nt: TGTGCCAGCAGCCAAACCCTAGGAGGGGACTATGGCTACACCTTC

clone_size: .
d_call: .
v_call: TRBV6-5
j_call: TRBJ1-6
cdr3_aa: CASSSPQGGSSPLHF
cdr3_nt: TGTGCCAGCAGCTCCCCGCAGGGCGGTTCTTCACCCCTCCACTTT

clone_size: .
d_call: TRBD1
v_call: TRBV5-4
j_call: TRBJ1-2
cdr3_aa: CASSPGTARTNYGYTF
cdr3_nt: TGTGCCAGCAGCCCCGGGACAGCTAGAACTAACTATGGCTACACCTTC

clone_size: .
d_call: .
v_call: TRBV3-1/TRBV3-2
j_call: TRBJ1-2
cdr3_aa: CASSPREGFGYTF
cdr3_nt: TGTGCCAGCAGCCCCCGGGAGGGGTTTGGCTACACCTTC

clone_size: .
d_call: .
v_call: TRBV6-5
j_call: TRBJ1-2
cdr3_aa: CASSYSTGLSGYTF
cdr3_nt: TGTGCCAGCAGTTACTCTACAGGGCTGTCCGGCTACACCTTC

clone_size: .
d_call: .
v_call: TRBV6-5
j_call: TRBJ1-5
cdr3_aa: CASKYGYQPQHF
cdr3_nt: TGTGCCAGCAAATACGGGTATCAGCCCCAGCATTTT

clone_size: .
d_call: .
v_call: TRBV25-1
j_call: TRBJ1-1
cdr3_aa: CASPPPRDTLFTEAFF
cdr3_nt: TGTGCCAGCCCTCCGCCCCGGGACACTTTGTTCACTGAAGCTTTCTTT

clone_size: once
d_call: .
v_call: TRBV18
j_call: TRBJ1-6
cdr3_aa: CASSPTSRSSYNSPLHF
cdr3_nt: TGTGCCAGCTCACCCACTAGCCGTTCCTCCTATAATTCACCCCTCCACTTT

clone_size: .
d_call: .
v_call: TRBV25-1
j_call: TRBJ1-2
cdr3_aa: CASSDPGARYGYTF
cdr3_nt: TGTGCCAGCAGTGATCCGGGGGCAAGGTATGGCTACACCTTC

clone_size: .
d_call: TRBD2
v_call: TRBV28
j_call: TRBJ2-1
cdr3_aa: CASSSPASGKDEQFF
cdr3_nt: TGTGCCAGCAGCTCCCCGGCTAGCGGGAAAGATGAGCAGTTCTTC

clone_size: few
d_call: TRBD2
v_call: TRBV4-2
j_call: TRBJ2-4
cdr3_aa: CASSRSTGLAGQNIQYF
cdr3_nt: TGTGCCAGCAGCCGCTCAACGGGACTAGCGGGGCAAAACATTCAGTACTTC